Included here is one T cell receptor (beta chain) sequence, with context. The investigators sampled blood at baseline, at cycle 4 day 1, and at cycle 7 day 1. The CDR3 covers 13 residues. The germline V gene encodes CDR1 SGHTA and CDR2 FQGTGA. Trimming took off 2 bases at V and 0 bases at J, with 5 bases between the two ends. The sample belongs to a study of OX40 agonist ivuxolimab in advanced cancers. Turning to the study itself: With ivuxolimab, an agonistic anti-OX40 (CD134) antibody, patients were treated.

Measured with immunoSEQ multiplex PCR; TCRdb has only the in-frame clones, and not every one. The sample shows some 110,000 clones, about 90% of them seen only once. Here the sequenced sample was CD4+ or CD8+ T cells sorted from blood, taken in a trial of the OX40 agonist ivuxolimab. The receptor was derived from an adult with an advanced solid tumor such as melanoma, head and neck, liver or kidney cancer. This chain joins TRBV7-3 and TRBJ2-7; D is undetermined. In DNA, the CDR3 is TGTGCCAGCAGCTTAGATACCTCCTACGAGCAGTACTTC. It yields the protein CASSLDTSYEQYF.